Listed here are 26 T cell receptor beta chains from one sample, sequenced in a study of regulatory T cells in long-lasting Graves disease. CDR3 regions were amplified by Arm-PCR using iRepertoire HTBI primers to build TCR beta libraries. TCRdb processed the multiplex PCR reads anew with MiXCR; each CDR3 protein has one entry. The sample includes around 450,000 distinct CDR3 sequences, 14% to 15% of them seen just once. Time point noted: newly diagnosed GD, antithyroid drugs for less than 3 months. PBMC RNA served as the TCR library source. This sample was shared with a second study, whose subject was T cells in Graves' hyperthyroidism and ophthalmopathy.

The input for sequencing was peripheral blood mononuclear cells (PBMCs), taken at new diagnosis, from a patient treated with antithyroid drugs. These receptors all stem from a woman aged 25 to 39 with Graves disease.

This clonotype has at least ten counts. The chain combines TRBV19 with TRBJ2-3; no clear D gene. V was shortened by 3 bases and J by 6 bases, with 7 bases between the two germline ends. Germline CDR1 reads LNHDA; CDR2 reads SQIVND (reference sequence). The CDR3 contains 12 residues. The CDR3 coding sequence is TGTGCCAGTAGTATCAGGTCGGATACGCAGTATTTT. It translates to CASSIRSDTQYF.

As regards this clonotype: This probably arose from a read error, given a far larger clone one base away. The chain has TRBV20-1 and TRBJ2-1, with D maybe TRBD1 (6 bases). The J call may be mistaken, given a closer DNA end match to TRBJ2-5. CDR3 size: 12 residues. In germline, CDR1 is DFQATT, CDR2 SNEGSKA (reference sequence). The CDR3 DNA reads as TGCAGTGCTAGTACAGGGAGAGAGACCCAGTACTTC. Encoded protein: CSASTGRETQYF.

This clonotype was seen more than once but under ten times. V and J are TRBV24-1 and TRBJ2-1; 8 bases fit TRBD1. The CDR3 runs 15 residues. Germline lookup yields CDR1 KGHDR and CDR2 SFDVKD. V dropped 6 bases and J dropped 0; count of bases not matched to a gene: 3. CDR3 DNA sequence: TGTGCCACCAGTAGAACAGGGGGCTCCTACAATGAGCAGTTCTTC. Amino acid sequence: CATSRTGGSYNEQFF.

This clonotype was seen more than once but under ten times. A read error is possible here, since a much larger clone lies one base away. The gene calls are TRBV28 and TRBJ2-7, with 7 bases matching TRBD1. Germline trimming cut 5 bases from V and 6 bases from J; bases unmatched to any gene: 13. This CDR3 is 15 amino acids long. Germline CDR1 MDHEN, CDR2 SYDVKM. Here the CDR3 DNA reads TGTGCCAGCAGTACCCCTCAGGAAGGGGGCCTCGAGCAGTACTTC. Translating it yields CASSTPQEGGLEQYF.

The chain couples TRBV18 to TRBJ1-2, with D uncertain. Germline CDR1 KGHSH, CDR2 LQKENI. Trimming removed 0 bases at V and 4 bases at J, with 6 bases between. CDR3 length: 13 amino acids. In DNA, the CDR3 is TGTGCCAGCTCACCACCGGAAGTCTATGGCTACACCTTC. Amino acid sequence: CASSPPEVYGYTF.

This clonotype was recorded a few times. J is TRBJ1-5 and V is TRBV18; TRBD1 might be the D (5 bases). Trimming took 6 bases from V and 2 from J, leaving 14 bases between them. Germline CDR1 KGHSH, CDR2 LQKENI. The CDR3 length is 15 residues. The CDR3 sequence: CASSKGPAGNQPQHF. The CDR3 DNA sequence: TGTGCCAGCTCCAAGGGACCCGCGGGCAATCAGCCCCAGCATTTT.

This sequence joins TRBV4-2 and TRBJ2-1, with no clear D. CDR1 is LGHNA and CDR2 is YNFKEQ in the germline V gene. This CDR3 spans 13 amino acids. V gave up 4 bases and J gave up 4 bases, with 8 bases separating them. The CDR3: CASSRTIYNEQFF. Here the CDR3 DNA reads TGTGCCAGCAGCCGGACCATTTACAATGAGCAGTTCTTC.

A note on this clonotype: A much larger clone lies a single base off, so this may be a read error. The chain joins TRBV12-3 or TRBV12-4 to TRBJ2-1, with TRBD1 as a possible D gene (6 bases). Trimming took 3 bases from V and 2 from J, leaving 8 bases between them. The CDR3 is 14 residues long. The CDR3 protein is CASSFRTAYNEQFF. DNA for the CDR3: TGTGCCAGCAGTTTCAGGACAGCCTACAATGAGCAGTTCTTC.

J is TRBJ2-7 and V is TRBV29-1; 9 bases agree with TRBD1. The V gene's germline CDR1 is SQVTM and CDR2 ANQGSEA. Losses at the gene ends were 7 bases for V and 6 bases for J; bases not matched to a gene: 13. This CDR3 contains 14 residues. The CDR3 is CSARSDRGLLEQYF. As DNA, the CDR3 is TGCAGCGCCCGCTCGGACAGGGGTCTCCTCGAGCAGTACTTC.

This clonotype appeared many times. The chain couples TRBV12-3 or TRBV12-4 to TRBJ1-1, with D unresolved. Trimming cost V 3 bases and J 5 bases, with 10 bases left between them. This CDR3 has 13 residues. CDR3 loop: CASSFQVGTEAFF. The CDR3, as DNA: TGTGCCAGCAGTTTTCAGGTGGGAACTGAAGCTTTCTTT.

As to this clonotype: Given a much more abundant clone one base away, this may be a read error. The chain recombines TRBV12-3 or TRBV12-4 with TRBJ2-7, with TRBD2 as a possible D gene (6 bases). The length of the CDR3 is 18 residues. Trimming stripped 6 bases from V and 7 bases from J, with 31 bases between. As DNA, the CDR3 is TGTGCCAGCAGCCTCGGGACGGTGGGACTCGTCATACAAAATGAGCAGTACTTC. The encoded protein is CASSLGTVGLVIQNEQYF.

At least ten counts were recorded for this clonotype. The DNA of the CDR3 is TGTGCCAGCACCGGGACTAGCGGGAGTCAGGGTGAGCAGTTCTTC. It specifies CASTGTSGSQGEQFF. The chain carries TRBV12-3 or TRBV12-4 and TRBJ2-1, with TRBD2 matching over 14 bases. The junction had 8 bases not matched to a gene; V was cut back by 7 bases and J by 9 bases. The CDR3 length is 15 residues.

V usage is TRBV29-1 and J usage is TRBJ1-4; weak D call: TRBD1 (5 bases). This CDR3 spans 14 amino acids. From germline, CDR1 is SQVTM and CDR2 ANQGSEA. V was shortened by 1 base and J by 3 bases, with 9 bases between the two germline ends. CDR3 coding DNA: TGCAGCGTTGAAGGACTGGGACCTAATGAAAAACTGTTTTTT. As protein: CSVEGLGPNEKLFF.

This clonotype showed up just a few times. The rearrangement uses TRBV20-1 and TRBJ2-7; D remains ambiguous. This CDR3 has 12 amino acids. Trimming cost V 0 bases and J 2 bases, with 5 bases left between them. Germline lookup yields CDR1 DFQATT and CDR2 SNEGSKA (reference sequence). The CDR3 loop is CSARDPTYEQYF. The DNA for the CDR3 is TGCAGTGCTAGAGATCCCACCTACGAGCAGTACTTC.

This clonotype was detected a few times. The chain links TRBV2 to TRBJ2-7; D call uncertain. Trimming pared 0 bases from V and 0 bases from J, leaving 9 bases between. The CDR3 covers 15 residues. Germline CDR1 and CDR2: SNHLY and FYNNEI. CDR3 DNA: TGTGCCAGCAGTGAAGCAAGGGCCTCCTCCTACGAGCAGTACTTC. Residues: CASSEARASSYEQYF.

In its sample, this clonotype was seen many times. The V gene is TRBV20-1, the J gene TRBJ2-1; 11 positions agree with TRBD2. The CDR3 sequence is 13 residues long. The trim removed 6 bases at V and 7 bases at J, leaving 5 bases unmatched. CDR1 and CDR2 from the germline V gene are DFQATT and SNEGSKA (reference sequence). DNA for the CDR3: TGCAGTGCGCGACTAGCGGGACCGAATGAGCAGTTCTTC. This encodes CSARLAGPNEQFF.

The V call is TRBV4-1, the J call TRBJ1-2; D perhaps matches TRBD1 (5 bases). Germline V lookup: CDR1 MGHRA, CDR2 YSYEKL. The V end was cut by 2 bases, the J end by 5 bases, with 18 bases between. The CDR3 sequence is 16 residues long. CDR3 nucleotides: TGCGCCAGCAGCCAATTTGCGGGGGGTCCATTTTATGGCTACACCTTC. Encoded protein: CASSQFAGGPFYGYTF.

This clonotype was seen only a few times. The rearrangement joins TRBV7-9 to TRBJ2-1; D gene unclear. Germline V gene data show CDR1 as SEHNR and CDR2 as FQNEAQ (reference sequence). The germline V and J ends were trimmed by 2 bases and 0 bases, with 20 bases remaining between them. The CDR3 has 19 amino acids. CDR3 DNA: TGTGCCAGCAGCTTACCCAAGACCCTTCCCCCCAGCTCCTACAATGAGCAGTTCTTC. Protein: CASSLPKTLPPSSYNEQFF.

This clonotype showed up many times. The gene calls are TRBV11-2 and TRBJ2-7; 9 positions match TRBD1. Trimming at V came to 5 bases and at J to 5 bases, leaving 10 bases not matched to a gene. CDR1 SGHAT and CDR2 FQNNGV come from the germline V gene. The CDR3 is 15 residues long. CDR3 protein: CASSLEGTGLNEQYF. CDR3 nucleotides: TGTGCCAGCAGCCTGGAGGGGACAGGGCTAAACGAGCAGTACTTC.

Details on this clonotype: A read error may account for a junction end that differs from germline. This chain uses TRBV19 with TRBJ2-1; 7 nucleotides agree with TRBD2. This CDR3 has 13 residues. CDR1 and CDR2 (germline): LNHDA, SQIVND (reference sequence). The CDR3 region has the DNA TGTGCCAGTAGTATAGGGGACTACGATGAGCAGTTCTTC. Protein product: CASSIGDYDEQFF. The full variable domain, completed using reference TRBV19 and TRBJ2-1, is DGGITQSPKYLFRKEGQNVTLSCEQNLNHDAMYWYRQDPGQGLRLIYYSQIVNDFQKGDIAEGYSVSREKKESFPLTVTSAQKNPTAFYLCASSIGDYDEQFFGPGTRLTVL.

In this sample, this clonotype turned up many times. The rearrangement links TRBV9 to TRBJ2-7; TRBD1 matches 8 bases. The CDR3 sequence is 13 residues long. J lost 7 bases, V lost 3 bases, and 6 bases had no gene match. Germline CDR1 and CDR2: SGDLS and YYNGEE. CDR3 residues: CASSDRGSGEQYF. For the CDR3, the DNA is TGTGCCAGCAGCGACAGGGGGAGCGGGGAGCAGTACTTC.

In this sample, this clonotype turned up many times. V gene TRBV29-1 combines with J gene TRBJ1-1; perhaps TRBD1 as D (5 bases). Trimming shortened V by 7 bases and J by 11 bases, and 20 bases separated the two germline ends. Germline-derived CDR1 and CDR2 are SQVTM and ANQGSEA. The CDR3 covers 12 residues. This chain's CDR3 is CSAGTSRGAAFF. The CDR3 bases are TGCAGCGCTGGGACTTCACGGGGCGCGGCTTTCTTT.

This clonotype was counted many times. This chain joins TRBV6-5 and TRBJ1-1; TRBD1 might be the D (6 bases). The germline CDR1 and CDR2 sequences are MNHEY and SVGAGI. The CDR3 totals 20 residues. V shed 0 bases and J shed 6 bases, with 29 bases lying between them. This CDR3 is CASSYSELQGPRSTGAEAFF. DNA for the CDR3: TGTGCCAGCAGTTACTCAGAACTACAGGGCCCAAGGAGCACGGGCGCTGAAGCTTTCTTT.

The chain has TRBV11-1 and TRBJ2-7, with a possible D match to TRBD2 (5 bases). The CDR3 length is 16 residues. Germline V gene sequence: CDR1 SGHAT, CDR2 FQDESV (reference sequence). V was trimmed by 0 bases and J by 2 bases, leaving 14 bases between them. The CDR3 region is CASSLASDLGAYEQYF. The CDR3 DNA reads TGTGCCAGCAGCTTAGCTTCGGACCTCGGGGCCTACGAGCAGTACTTC.

This clonotype was detected only a few times. The rearrangement uses TRBV6-1 and TRBJ2-1; 8 positions match TRBD2. This CDR3 spans 16 amino acids. Germline V gene data show CDR1 as MNHNS and CDR2 as SASEGT. Trimming cost V 7 bases and J 0 bases; bases outside gene matches: 8. CDR3 DNA: TGTGCCAGCAAATTCGGGACTAGGCTCTCCTACAATGAGCAGTTCTTC. This codes for CASKFGTRLSYNEQFF.

This clonotype was detected a few times. V is TRBV7-2 and J is TRBJ1-1; D remains ambiguous. The CDR3 loop spans 14 amino acids. Trimming left V 1 base short and J 1 base short, with 7 bases between. The V gene's germline CDR1 is SGHTA and CDR2 FQGNSA. CDR3 residues: CASSLVAENTEAFF. The CDR3, as DNA: TGTGCCAGCAGCTTAGTAGCCGAGAACACTGAAGCTTTCTTT.